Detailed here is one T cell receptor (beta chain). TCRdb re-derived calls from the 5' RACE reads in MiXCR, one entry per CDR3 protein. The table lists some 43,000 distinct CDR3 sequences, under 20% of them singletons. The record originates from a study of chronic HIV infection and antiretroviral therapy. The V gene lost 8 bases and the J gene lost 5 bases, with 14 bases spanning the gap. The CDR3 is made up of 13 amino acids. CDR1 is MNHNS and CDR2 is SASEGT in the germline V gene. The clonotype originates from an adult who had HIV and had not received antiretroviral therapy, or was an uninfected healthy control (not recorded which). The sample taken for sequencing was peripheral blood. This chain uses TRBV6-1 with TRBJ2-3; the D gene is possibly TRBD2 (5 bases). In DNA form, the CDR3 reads TGTGCCAGCGGAACTAGAGATGGAGATACGCAGTATTTT. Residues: CASGTRDGDTQYF.